This entry lists 18 T cell receptor beta chains sequenced from one sample in a study of OX40 agonist ivuxolimab in advanced cancers. Some clones are missing from TCRdb's copy, which holds only in-frame ones; the method was immunoSEQ multiplex PCR. The data contain more than 60,000 clones, about nine tenths of them singletons. Sequenced material: CD4+ or CD8+ T cells sorted from blood, taken in a trial of the OX40 agonist ivuxolimab. The receptors were gathered from an adult with an advanced solid tumor such as melanoma, head and neck, liver or kidney cancer.

The chain carries TRBV14 and TRBJ2-1, with TRBD2 matching over 8 bases. The CDR3 spans 15 residues. Trimming removed 4 bases from V and 7 bases from J; junction bases left unmatched: 9. Germline V gene sequence: CDR1 SGHDN, CDR2 FVKESK. In DNA form, the CDR3 reads TGTGCCAGCAGCCTCGCCGGGACTAGTAATAATGAGCAGTTCTTC. Its translation: CASSLAGTSNNEQFF.

CDR3 DNA sequence: TGTGCCAGCAAAGCGGACAGTTTAGCTTTCTTT. Translated: CASKADSLAFF. V usage is TRBV2 and J usage is TRBJ1-1; maybe TRBD1 (6 bases). The CDR3 sequence is 11 residues long. The V end was cut by 7 bases, the J end by 10 bases, with 13 bases between. Germline-derived CDR1 and CDR2 are SNHLY and FYNNEI.

CDR3 bases: TGCGCCAGCAGCCATGGGAACCCGGACTCCCTTCAGTTCTTC. This translates into CASSHGNPDSLQFF. This sequence joins TRBV4-3 and TRBJ2-1, with a tentative D call TRBD2 (5 bases). Trimming pared 3 bases from V and 13 bases from J, leaving 19 bases between. From germline, CDR1 is LGHNA and CDR2 YSLEER. The CDR3 has 14 residues.

The V call is TRBV5-1, the J call TRBJ2-7, with a tentative D call TRBD1 (6 bases). The ends were cut back, 0 bases at V and 5 bases at J, with 15 bases in the middle. The CDR3 spans 15 residues. Germline CDR1 and CDR2: SGHRS and YFSETQ. CDR3 in DNA: TGCGCCAGCAGCTTGGTGCCAGGGGTGTCTGACGAGCAGTACTTC. Translating gives CASSLVPGVSDEQYF.

The gene calls are TRBV5-6 and TRBJ2-7, with 7 positions matching TRBD1. V trimming: 2 bases; J trimming: 5 bases; junction bases outside the gene matches: 7. The CDR3 runs to 14 residues. Germline loops: CDR1 SGHDT, CDR2 YYEEEE. The CDR3: CASSFPDRDDEQYF. The CDR3, as DNA: TGTGCCAGCAGCTTCCCCGACAGGGACGACGAGCAGTACTTC.

This clone appeared a single time. This sequence joins TRBV9 and TRBJ2-2; D tentatively fits TRBD1 or TRBD2 (5 bases each). The V end lost 5 bases, the J end lost 1 base, and 6 bases lay between the germline ends. The CDR3 sequence is 13 residues long. Germline values: CDR1 SGDLS, CDR2 YYNGEE. CDR3 sequence reads: CASSGGNTGELFF. The CDR3 DNA reads TGTGCCAGCAGTGGGGGGAACACCGGGGAGCTGTTTTTT.

This sequence joins TRBV7-9 and TRBJ1-1; 8 bases line up with TRBD1. CDR1 and CDR2 from the germline V gene are SEHNR and FQNEAQ (reference sequence). The CDR3 loop spans 14 amino acids. With V trimmed by 3 bases and J by 11 bases, 11 bases remained unmatched. The CDR3 sequence is CASSFSQGADGAFF. CDR3 sequence (DNA): TGTGCCAGCAGCTTCTCTCAGGGGGCAGATGGGGCTTTCTTT. The complete variable domain, with remaining parts taken from reference TRBV7-9 and TRBJ1-1, reads DTGVSQNPRHKITKRGQNVTFRCDPISEHNRLYWYRQTLGQGPEFLTYFQNEAQLEKSRLLSDRFSAERPKGSFSTLEIQRTEQGDSAMYLCASSFSQGADGAFFGQGTRLTVV.

The chain carries TRBV7-2 and TRBJ2-1; D may be TRBD1 (6 bases). Germline loops: CDR1 SGHTA, CDR2 FQGNSA. V was pared by 1 base and J by 7 bases, with 17 bases between. The CDR3 is 16 amino acids. In nucleotides, the CDR3 is TGTGCCAGCAGCTTAGGGCAACTAACAGGGTTAAATGAGCAGTTCTTC. Amino acid sequence: CASSLGQLTGLNEQFF.

This chain joins TRBV5-4 and TRBJ1-1, with D tentatively TRBD1 (5 bases). CDR3 length: 15 residues. CDR1 SGHNT and CDR2 YYREEE come from the germline V gene (reference sequence). V was clipped by 4 bases and J by 0 bases, with 13 bases between them. The CDR3 region is CASSGTQDMNTEAFF. DNA for the CDR3: TGTGCCAGCAGCGGAACACAGGATATGAACACTGAAGCTTTCTTT.

The gene calls are TRBV28 and TRBJ1-5; 8 bases align to TRBD1. Losses at the gene ends were 4 bases for V and 1 base for J; bases not matched to a gene: 9. The CDR3 covers 17 residues. Looked up from germline, CDR1 is MDHEN and CDR2 is SYDVKM. As DNA, the CDR3 is TGTGCCAGCAGTTCCCTTCAGGGGGCTGGGAGCAATCAGCCCCAGCATTTT. Its protein product is CASSSLQGAGSNQPQHF.

This clone was picked up one time. The V gene is TRBV11-2, the J gene TRBJ2-7; 10 bases line up with TRBD2. Germline lookup yields CDR1 SGHAT and CDR2 FQNNGV. Unmatched junction bases numbered 6, after V lost 7 bases and J lost 0 bases. CDR3 size: 15 residues. The CDR3 sequence is CASILLAGSSYEQYF. CDR3 in DNA: TGTGCCAGCATCCTACTAGCGGGGAGCTCCTACGAGCAGTACTTC. The full variable domain, rest sourced from reference TRBV11-2 and TRBJ2-7, is EAGVAQSPRYKIIEKRQSVAFWCNPISGHATLYWYQQILGQGPKLLIQFQNNGVVDDSQLPKDRFSAERLKGVDSTLKIQPAKLEDSAVYLCASILLAGSSYEQYFGPGTRLTVT.

The chain is built from TRBV10-3 and TRBJ2-2; a possible D gene is TRBD2 (6 bases). CDR3 length equals 13 residues. Trimming pared 8 bases from V and 6 bases from J, leaving 13 bases between. CDR1 is ENHRY and CDR2 is SYGVKD in the germline V gene. CDR3: CAIYLRDSGELFF. The CDR3 DNA sequence: TGTGCCATCTATCTCCGGGACTCCGGGGAGCTGTTTTTT.

The V call is TRBV7-9, the J call TRBJ2-7; 7 bases align to TRBD1. V gave up 5 bases and J gave up 6 bases; unmatched junction bases: 10. The germline V gene has CDR1 SEHNR and CDR2 FQNEAQ (reference sequence). The CDR3 has 14 amino acids. Written as DNA, the CDR3 is TGTGCCAGCAGCCAACGACAGGGTTCTAGCGAGCAGTACTTC. Translating gives CASSQRQGSSEQYF.

This chain uses TRBV4-1 with TRBJ2-3, with D perhaps matching TRBD1 (7 bases). This CDR3 comprises 16 residues. Looked up from germline, CDR1 is MGHRA and CDR2 is YSYEKL. V was trimmed by 4 bases and J by 0 bases, leaving 14 bases between them. CDR3 bases: TGCGCCAGCAGCCGCGGGACAGCAACTAGCACAGATACGCAGTATTTT. It translates to CASSRGTATSTDTQYF.

The chain recombines TRBV6-5 with TRBJ1-3; D remains ambiguous. Per the germline V gene, CDR1 is MNHEY and CDR2 is SVGAGI. Trimming cost V 3 bases and J 1 base, with 7 bases left between them. The CDR3 spans 14 residues. CDR3 sequence: CASSYSTSGNTIYF. The CDR3 DNA reads TGTGCCAGCAGTTATAGTACTTCTGGAAACACCATATATTTT.

The V call is TRBV7-7, the J call TRBJ2-1; D remains ambiguous. With 1 base removed from V and 10 bases from J, the gap between germline ends came to 14 bases. The CDR3 sequence is 14 residues long. In germline, CDR1 is SSHAT, CDR2 FNYEAQ (reference sequence). The CDR3 loop reads CASSLGAGFEEQFF. The CDR3 DNA follows: TGTGCCAGCAGCTTAGGGGCCGGGTTCGAGGAGCAGTTCTTC.

The V and J genes are TRBV28 and TRBJ2-7; 8 bases map to TRBD1. V gave up 7 bases and J gave up 1 base; unmatched junction bases: 3. The CDR3 covers 13 residues. Germline CDR1 and CDR2: MDHEN and SYDVKM. CDR3 sequence reads: CASTRGLSYEQYF. The CDR3 DNA is TGTGCCAGCACCAGGGGGCTATCCTACGAGCAGTACTTC.

The chain is built from TRBV5-1 and TRBJ1-1; D is ambiguous. The germline gives CDR1 SGHRS, CDR2 YFSETQ. CDR3 length equals 15 residues. V gave up 0 bases and J gave up 3 bases, with 12 bases separating them. This CDR3 is CASSLEGPGYTEAFF. Here the CDR3 DNA reads TGCGCCAGCAGCTTGGAGGGTCCGGGGTACACTGAAGCTTTCTTT.